The 32 T cell receptor beta chains below were found in one sample sequenced in a study of long-term antiretroviral therapy in people with HIV. Researchers report immunoSEQ v3.0 was run at survey level. TCRdb's table, derived via immunoSEQ multiplex PCR, lists solely in-frame clones and lacks some. The data contain around 26,000 clones, more than 85% of them singletons. This specimen was unsorted PBMCs, taken approximately 2.6 years after starting antiretroviral therapy. All receptors come from a man aged 40-55 years with HIV.

This chain uses TRBV5-3 with TRBJ2-4; possible D gene TRBD1, 7 bases. Being an ORF, TRBV5-3 has a function that is uncertain. This CDR3 is built from 16 residues. Between the trimmed V and J ends, which lost 4 bases and 0 bases, there was a span of 14 bases. CDR3 region: CARSGGTVEAKNIQYF. The CDR3 nucleotides are TGTGCCAGAAGCGGGGGGACAGTCGAAGCCAAAAACATTCAGTACTTC.

This clone turned up a few times. The rearrangement links TRBV6-6 to TRBJ1-2; D is perhaps TRBD1 (6 bases). This CDR3 region has 12 residues. The V end was cut by 8 bases, the J end by 8 bases, with 15 bases between. CDR1 and CDR2 from the germline V gene are MNHNY and SVGAGI (reference sequence). The CDR3 here is CASGRDNNGYTF. The CDR3 coding sequence is TGTGCCAGCGGTCGGGACAATAACGGCTACACCTTC.

The rearrangement joins TRBV30 to TRBJ2-7; TRBD2 is a possible D gene (5 bases). This CDR3 is built from 14 residues. Trimming took 1 base from V and 3 from J, leaving 13 bases between them. The germline V gene encodes CDR1 GTSNPN and CDR2 SVGIG (reference sequence). CDR3 bases: TGTGCCTGGAGTGACGAGGGCCAGTTCTACGAGCAGTACTTC. Residues: CAWSDEGQFYEQYF.

The rearrangement joins TRBV7-3 to TRBJ1-1, with D perhaps matching TRBD1 (5 bases). The CDR3 covers 15 residues. Trimming took 4 bases from V and 5 from J, leaving 17 bases between them. Looked up from germline, CDR1 is SGHTA and CDR2 is FQGTGA. For the CDR3, the DNA is TGTGCCAGCAGCTCCCCGGGGGGGAAAGGAACTGAAGCTTTCTTT. It yields the protein CASSSPGGKGTEAFF. Combining the CDR3 with reference TRBV7-3 and TRBJ1-1 gives the whole variable domain GAGVSQTPSNKVTEKGKYVELRCDPISGHTALYWYRQSLGQGPEFLIYFQGTGAADDSGLPNDRFFAVRPEGSVSTLKIQRTERGDSAVYLCASSSPGGKGTEAFFGQGTRLTVV.

The chain employs TRBV9 and TRBJ1-6, with 8 positions matching TRBD1. The CDR3 has 16 amino acids. J was trimmed by 4 bases and V by 3 bases; bases with no gene match: 6. CDR1 is SGDLS and CDR2 is YYNGEE in the germline V gene. CDR3 sequence (DNA): TGTGCCAGCAGCGCCCGGACAGGGATGTATAATTCACCCCTCCACTTT. Its protein product is CASSARTGMYNSPLHF.

This rearrangement joins TRBV28 to TRBJ1-3, with TRBD1 matching over 8 bases. V lost 5 bases to trimming and J lost 0 bases; unmatched junction nucleotides: 12. The CDR3 totals 18 residues. Germline V gives CDR1 MDHEN, CDR2 SYDVKM. CDR3 DNA: TGTGCCAGCAGTCGATACGGACAGGGACTAAGCTCTGGAAACACCATATATTTT. This gives the protein CASSRYGQGLSSGNTIYF.

V usage is TRBV27 and J usage is TRBJ2-7, with 7 bases lining up with TRBD1. Germline V gene lookup returns CDR1 MNHEY and CDR2 SMNVEV (reference sequence). V was clipped by 3 bases and J by 0 bases; unmatched bases: 5. This CDR3 region has 15 residues. The CDR3 spells CASSFMGQSSYEQYF. In DNA, the CDR3 is TGTGCCAGCAGTTTTATGGGACAGAGCTCCTACGAGCAGTACTTC.

CDR3 bases: TGTGCCAGCAGCCAAAGGATTGCGGCTAGAGGGCCTAACGAGCAGTACTTC. This translates into CASSQRIAARGPNEQYF. V is TRBV4-2 and J is TRBJ2-7, with D perhaps matching TRBD2 (5 bases). This CDR3 comprises 17 residues. V lost 2 bases and J lost 5, with 22 bases in between. Germline V gene lookup returns CDR1 LGHNA and CDR2 YNFKEQ.

A word on this clone: This sample also contains other DNA sequences that code for the same CDR3. The chain recombines TRBV5-1 with TRBJ1-5; unclear D gene. Germline CDR1 reads SGHRS; CDR2 reads YFSETQ. V dropped 0 bases and J dropped 4 bases, with 5 bases sitting between them. This CDR3 contains 13 residues. Here the CDR3 DNA reads TGCGCCAGCAGCTTGGCCGGGAATCAGCCCCAGCATTTT. This sequence encodes CASSLAGNQPQHF.

The chain uses TRBV19 and TRBJ1-1; D remains ambiguous. Germline CDR1 and CDR2: LNHDA and SQIVND (reference sequence). The CDR3 consists of 14 residues. The V end lost 5 bases, the J end lost 2 bases, and 12 bases lay between the germline ends. CDR3 coding DNA: TGTGCCAGTAGTTCTCGCACGGGCAACACTGAAGCTTTCTTT. Its translation: CASSSRTGNTEAFF.

This clone is a singleton in its sample. The chain carries TRBV10-1 and TRBJ1-1; 9 bases fit TRBD1. Germline values: CDR1 WNHNN, CDR2 SYGVQD (reference sequence). V gave up 6 bases and J gave up 3 bases; unmatched junction bases: 11. CDR3 size: 16 residues. The CDR3 protein is CASRERGQGGHTEAFF. The CDR3 region has the DNA TGCGCCAGCAGGGAGAGGGGACAGGGAGGACACACTGAAGCTTTCTTT.

The chain uses TRBV4-3 and TRBJ2-5, with TRBD1 matching over 7 bases. The J segment lost 2 bases and the V segment lost 4 bases, leaving 13 bases of the junction unmatched. The CDR3 runs 17 residues. Germline V gene data show CDR1 as LGHNA and CDR2 as YSLEER. CDR3 in amino acids: CASSPGWGQLNQETQYF. The CDR3 DNA sequence: TGCGCCAGCAGCCCGGGATGGGGACAGCTGAATCAAGAGACCCAGTACTTC.

The rearrangement joins TRBV7-9 to TRBJ2-1, with a weak D call TRBD2 (5 bases). The CDR3 extends over 15 amino acids. V was trimmed by 6 bases and J by 0 bases, leaving 12 bases between them. From germline, CDR1 is SEHNR and CDR2 FQNEAQ (reference sequence). The CDR3 protein is CASRATSPSYNEQFF. CDR3 DNA sequence: TGTGCCAGCAGAGCTACTAGTCCCTCCTACAATGAGCAGTTCTTC.

This chain links TRBV21-1 with TRBJ2-7. TRBV21-1 is an annotated pseudogene. This CDR3 region has 12 residues. The CDR3 sequence is CASSSLGCEQYF. In nucleotides, the CDR3 is TGTGCCAGCAGCTCCCTGGGGTGCGAGCAGTACTTC.

The gene calls are TRBV30 and TRBJ2-5; TRBD1 is a possible D gene (7 bases). The V gene's germline CDR1 is GTSNPN and CDR2 SVGIG (reference sequence). The V end was cut by 3 bases, the J end by 0 bases, with 11 bases between. The CDR3 extends over 14 amino acids. The CDR3 nucleotides read TGTGCCTGGAGCGGCGGGACAGACCAAGAGACCCAGTACTTC. It is translated as CAWSGGTDQETQYF.

Written as DNA, the CDR3 is TGTGCCAGCAGTTCCGGACAGGGTATCGACGAGCAGTACTTC. Protein product: CASSSGQGIDEQYF. This chain joins TRBV27 and TRBJ2-7, with 8 bases aligning to TRBD1. The CDR3 sequence is 14 residues long. Trimming at V came to 4 bases and at J to 5 bases, leaving 7 bases not matched to a gene. Looked up from germline, CDR1 is MNHEY and CDR2 is SMNVEV (reference sequence).

CDR3 DNA sequence: TGTGCCAGCACAGGGGGCTGGGAGACCCAGTACTTC. Translated, it gives CASTGGWETQYF. This chain uses TRBV28 with TRBJ2-5, with 8 bases identical to TRBD1. The germline V gene encodes CDR1 MDHEN and CDR2 SYDVKM. The CDR3 totals 12 residues. Trimming took 7 bases from V and 5 from J; bases not matched to a gene: 3.

CDR3 DNA sequence: TGCGCCAGCAGTCTAGCGGGGGAGGGAGAGACCCAGTACTTC. Encoded protein: CASSLAGEGETQYF. V and J are TRBV4-3 and TRBJ2-5; 10 positions agree with TRBD2. This CDR3 is 14 amino acids long. From germline, CDR1 is LGHNA and CDR2 YSLEER. V lost 6 bases and J lost 4; bases outside the gene matches: 5.

J is TRBJ2-3 and V is TRBV7-9, with a weak D call TRBD2 (5 bases). V was shortened by 2 bases and J by 0 bases, with 18 bases between the two germline ends. Germline lookup yields CDR1 SEHNR and CDR2 FQNEAQ (reference sequence). The CDR3 spans 18 residues. DNA of the CDR3: TGTGCCAGCAGCTTATTGAGATCGGAGACTACTAGCACAGATACGCAGTATTTT. This translates into CASSLLRSETTSTDTQYF.

The chain employs TRBV5-6 and TRBJ1-1; weak D call: TRBD1 (5 bases). CDR3 length equals 15 residues. The ends were cut back, 0 bases at V and 5 bases at J, with 14 bases in the middle. Looked up from germline, CDR1 is SGHDT and CDR2 is YYEEEE. The CDR3 reads CASSLGPLRGTEAFF. The CDR3 DNA follows: TGTGCCAGCAGCTTGGGGCCTTTGCGGGGGACTGAAGCTTTCTTT.

The J gene is TRBJ2-1, the V gene TRBV9; 8 nucleotides agree with TRBD1. The CDR3 runs 15 residues. CDR1 is SGDLS and CDR2 is YYNGEE in the germline V gene. V lost 3 bases to trimming and J lost 7 bases; unmatched junction nucleotides: 9. CDR3 sequence: CASSGRQGATNEQFF. DNA for the CDR3: TGTGCCAGCAGCGGACGGCAGGGGGCGACAAATGAGCAGTTCTTC.

The V gene is TRBV30, the J gene TRBJ2-2, with 8 nucleotides matching TRBD1. Losses at the gene ends were 3 bases for V and 6 bases for J; bases not matched to a gene: 3. In germline, CDR1 is GTSNPN, CDR2 SVGIG (reference sequence). CDR3 length: 13 amino acids. The chain's CDR3 is CAWRETGAGELFF. In DNA, the CDR3 is TGTGCCTGGAGAGAGACAGGGGCCGGGGAGCTGTTTTTT.

This clone was recorded once. This rearrangement joins TRBV7-3 to TRBJ2-5; TRBD1 might be the D (5 bases). V was trimmed by 2 bases and J by 1 base, leaving 8 bases between them. This CDR3 region has 14 residues. Germline V lookup: CDR1 SGHTA, CDR2 FQGTGA. CDR3 DNA sequence: TGTGCCAGCAGCTTATCAGGGCCCCAAGAGACCCAGTACTTC. Amino acids: CASSLSGPQETQYF.

The J gene is TRBJ2-2, the V gene TRBV11-2; the D gene is possibly TRBD2 (7 bases). Germline CDR1 reads SGHAT; CDR2 reads FQNNGV. V dropped 1 base and J dropped 1 base, with 13 bases sitting between them. CDR3 size: 17 residues. CDR3 sequence: CASSLGRGGRNTGELFF. CDR3 coding DNA: TGTGCCAGCAGCTTAGGTCGCGGGGGCAGGAACACCGGGGAGCTGTTTTTT.

The chain carries TRBV19 and TRBJ2-4, with D hard to call. V dropped 2 bases and J dropped 0 bases, with 11 bases sitting between them. This CDR3 has 16 residues. Per germline, CDR1 LNHDA and CDR2 SQIVND (reference sequence). The CDR3 nucleotides are TGTGCCAGTAGTATATCCTGGGCCGCAGCCAAAAACATTCAGTACTTC. It specifies CASSISWAAAKNIQYF. Drawing the rest from reference TRBV19 and TRBJ2-4, the complete variable domain is DGGITQSPKYLFRKEGQNVTLSCEQNLNHDAMYWYRQDPGQGLRLIYYSQIVNDFQKGDIAEGYSVSREKKESFPLTVTSAQKNPTAFYLCASSISWAAAKNIQYFGAGTRLSVL.

J is TRBJ1-6 and V is TRBV27; 7 positions agree with TRBD1. The CDR3 covers 17 residues. CDR1 and CDR2 (germline): MNHEY, SMNVEV (reference sequence). V dropped 3 bases and J dropped 7; count of bases not matched to a gene: 12. The CDR3 coding sequence is TGTGCCAGCAGTTTGAAACCAAAACAGGGGCCGAATTCACCCCTCCACTTT. Translated: CASSLKPKQGPNSPLHF.

Points on this clone: Mismatch with germline at one junction end may stem from a read error. V is TRBV18 and J is TRBJ2-5; the D is unclear. CDR3 length equals 14 residues. Germline V lookup: CDR1 KGHSH, CDR2 LQKENI. The DNA for the CDR3 is TGTGCCAGCTCACCAAGGTCGGTAGGAGAGGCCCAGTACTTC. This translates into CASSPRSVGEAQYF.

This clone was observed a few times. The sample contains more than one DNA sequence encoding this CDR3. The chain joins TRBV5-6 to TRBJ2-5; TRBD2 agrees at 10 bases. Germline CDR1 is SGHDT and CDR2 is YYEEEE. This CDR3 has 15 amino acids. Trimming took 0 bases from V and 3 from J; bases not matched to a gene: 2. The CDR3: CASSLDLAGEETQYF. As DNA, the CDR3 is TGTGCCAGCAGCTTGGACCTAGCGGGAGAAGAGACCCAGTACTTC.

In regard to this clone: Other DNA sequences in the sample encode the same CDR3. The chain employs TRBV4-3 and TRBJ2-2; D is unresolved. V gave up 4 bases and J gave up 5 bases, with 11 bases separating them. Germline CDR1 LGHNA, CDR2 YSLEER. CDR3 length equals 14 residues. CDR3 sequence reads: CASSPARRTGELFF. CDR3 DNA: TGCGCCAGCAGCCCGGCTCGAAGGACCGGGGAGCTGTTTTTT.

The CDR3: CASSSGGKVYNEQFF. The CDR3 nucleotides are TGTGCCAGCAGCTCAGGGGGAAAAGTCTACAATGAGCAGTTCTTC. This chain links TRBV5-4 with TRBJ2-1; 7 nucleotides line up with TRBD1. Germline trimming cut 3 bases from V and 3 bases from J; bases unmatched to any gene: 6. The germline V gene encodes CDR1 SGHNT and CDR2 YYREEE (reference sequence). The length of the CDR3 is 15 residues.

This chain joins TRBV11-2 and TRBJ2-1, with TRBD1 identical over 9 bases. Germline CDR1 reads SGHAT; CDR2 reads FQNNGV. This CDR3 contains 13 residues. Trimming removed 5 bases from V and 8 bases from J; junction bases left unmatched: 4. CDR3 amino acids: CASSLGQGYEQFF. CDR3 DNA sequence: TGTGCCAGCAGCCTGGGACAGGGCTATGAGCAGTTCTTC.

The CDR3 DNA sequence: TGTGCCAGCAGCCTGGCAGGGAGGGCTGGGGGAAACACCATATATTTT. Protein product: CASSLAGRAGGNTIYF. The chain joins TRBV5-4 to TRBJ1-3, with D possibly TRBD1 on 5 matching bases. Trimming pared 4 bases from V and 4 bases from J, leaving 18 bases between. The length of the CDR3 is 16 residues. Germline V CDR1 and CDR2: SGHNT, YYREEE (reference sequence).